Listed below are T cell receptor beta chains from one sample, sequenced in a study of shared T cell receptors in the human thymus. TCRdb keeps only in-frame clones here, not all; method: immunoSEQ multiplex PCR. The table shows 700,000 or so clones, with 70% to 90% occurring only once. In addition, the sample was reused for a study of human thymus T cells.

The sequenced sample consisted of thymocytes. These receptors came from a girl less than two years old with a congenital heart defect. Each CDR3 is given with its conserved first and last residue. Fields, in order: D gene, clone size, V gene, J gene, CDR3 DNA, CDR3 protein. D genes are given only for firm matches. For some rows the clone size is stated as once, few or many, or as a class when expanded; others skip it.

d_call: TRBD1
clone_size: NA
v_call: TRBV11-1
j_call: TRBJ1-1
cdr3_nt: TGTGCCAGCAGTCGTGCAGGGGGCAGGTACACTGAAGCTTTCTTT
cdr3_aa: CASSRAGGRYTEAFF

d_call: TRBD2
clone_size: NA
v_call: TRBV7-7
j_call: TRBJ2-3
cdr3_nt: TGTGCTAGCAGCACTAGCGGGGCTTTCACAGATACGCAGTATTTT
cdr3_aa: CASSTSGAFTDTQYF

d_call: NA
clone_size: few
v_call: TRBV6-1
j_call: TRBJ2-1
cdr3_nt: TGTGCCAGCAGTGATTACGCTAACAATGAGCAGTTCTTC
cdr3_aa: CASSDYANNEQFF

d_call: NA
clone_size: once
v_call: TRBV19
j_call: TRBJ1-2
cdr3_nt: TGTGCCAGTAGGGAGGGTCGGGGATATGGCTACACCTTC
cdr3_aa: CASREGRGYGYTF

d_call: TRBD2
clone_size: NA
v_call: TRBV7-2
j_call: TRBJ2-7
cdr3_nt: TGTGCCAGCAGCCTACCGCGGGGGGCTCTACTCCGGGGGTGGGAGCAGTACTTC
cdr3_aa: CASSLPRGALLRGWEQYF

d_call: NA
clone_size: NA
v_call: TRBV10-3
j_call: TRBJ2-1
cdr3_nt: TGTGCCATCAGTACAGGGAGAAATGAGCAGTTCTTC
cdr3_aa: CAISTGRNEQFF

d_call: NA
clone_size: once
v_call: TRBV29-1
j_call: TRBJ2-3
cdr3_nt: TGCAGCGTGGGAGCAGATACGCAGTATTTT
cdr3_aa: CSVGADTQYF

d_call: TRBD1
clone_size: NA
v_call: TRBV2
j_call: TRBJ1-5
cdr3_nt: TGTGCCAGCAGTTTCCGTACGGGACAGGGCGACAATCAGCCCCAGCATTTT
cdr3_aa: CASSFRTGQGDNQPQHF

d_call: TRBD2
clone_size: NA
v_call: TRBV7-2
j_call: TRBJ2-3
cdr3_nt: TGTGCCAGCAGCGTCCCGGGGGGGCAAGATACGCAGTATTTT
cdr3_aa: CASSVPGGQDTQYF

d_call: TRBD2
clone_size: NA
v_call: TRBV5-6
j_call: TRBJ2-7
cdr3_nt: TGTGCCAGCAGCTTGAATCCGGGGGGGACCTACGAGCAGTACTTC
cdr3_aa: CASSLNPGGTYEQYF

d_call: TRBD1
clone_size: once
v_call: TRBV27
j_call: TRBJ2-7
cdr3_nt: TGTGCCAGCAGTTTAGGGACAGGGGTATACGAGCAGTACTTC
cdr3_aa: CASSLGTGVYEQYF

d_call: TRBD1
clone_size: NA
v_call: TRBV30
j_call: TRBJ1-2
cdr3_nt: TGTGCCTGGAGTGTATCCCGGACAGGGCATGGCTACACCTTC
cdr3_aa: CAWSVSRTGHGYTF

d_call: TRBD1
clone_size: NA
v_call: TRBV6-1
j_call: TRBJ2-6
cdr3_nt: TGTGCCAGCAGTGAGGACAGGCCTCCCGCGGGGGCCAACGTCCTGACTTTC
cdr3_aa: CASSEDRPPAGANVLTF

d_call: NA
clone_size: NA
v_call: TRBV5-1
j_call: TRBJ2-1
cdr3_nt: TGCGCCAGCAGCTTGCAGCGGGTTTCATCAGTGGATGAGCAGTTCTTC
cdr3_aa: CASSLQRVSSVDEQFF

d_call: TRBD1
clone_size: NA
v_call: TRBV6-1
j_call: TRBJ2-7
cdr3_nt: TGTGCCAGCAGTGCGACAGGGAACTACGAGCAGTACTTC
cdr3_aa: CASSATGNYEQYF

d_call: TRBD2
clone_size: once
v_call: TRBV4-3
j_call: TRBJ2-7
cdr3_nt: TGCGCCAGCAGCCAAGTCGGCGGGGGAACCTACGAGCAGTACTTC
cdr3_aa: CASSQVGGGTYEQYF

d_call: TRBD2
clone_size: NA
v_call: TRBV6-1
j_call: TRBJ2-3
cdr3_nt: TGTGCCAGCAACCAACTAGCGGGTCCAGATACGCAGTATTTT
cdr3_aa: CASNQLAGPDTQYF

d_call: TRBD2
clone_size: NA
v_call: TRBV4-1
j_call: TRBJ2-2
cdr3_nt: TGCGCCAGCAGCCAGTCACCCGGGACTAGCGGGGGGAACACCGGGGAGCTGTTTTTT
cdr3_aa: CASSQSPGTSGGNTGELFF

d_call: TRBD1
clone_size: NA
v_call: TRBV7-9
j_call: TRBJ1-2
cdr3_nt: TGTGCCAGCAGCTTAGGAGCGGGACAGGGAGTACTCGGTGGCTACACCTTC
cdr3_aa: CASSLGAGQGVLGGYTF

d_call: TRBD1
clone_size: NA
v_call: TRBV4-1
j_call: TRBJ1-2
cdr3_nt: TGCGCCAGCAGCCTGGACAGGAATGGCTACACCTTC
cdr3_aa: CASSLDRNGYTF

d_call: TRBD1
clone_size: NA
v_call: TRBV6-5
j_call: TRBJ1-2
cdr3_nt: TGTGCCAGCAGCCGATACAGGGGGCTAGGCTATGGCTACACCTTC
cdr3_aa: CASSRYRGLGYGYTF

d_call: NA
clone_size: NA
v_call: TRBV7-9
j_call: TRBJ1-6
cdr3_nt: TGTGCCAGCAGCAAACCCTTCGGGGGGCCCCACTTT
cdr3_aa: CASSKPFGGPHF

d_call: NA
clone_size: NA
v_call: TRBV7-6
j_call: TRBJ1-1
cdr3_nt: TGTGCCAGCAGCAGCCGTAGGGGACACCCTGGGAGGAACACTGAAGCTTTCTTT
cdr3_aa: CASSSRRGHPGRNTEAFF

d_call: NA
clone_size: NA
v_call: TRBV4-1
j_call: TRBJ1-6
cdr3_nt: TGCGCCAGCAGTCCTCCTACCCAAACTGAGTTAAGAAATTCACCCCTCCACTTT
cdr3_aa: CASSPPTQTELRNSPLHF

d_call: TRBD1
clone_size: NA
v_call: TRBV7-2
j_call: TRBJ1-2
cdr3_nt: TGTGCCAGCAGCCATCGAGGGGGCGACAGGGAGGACTATGGCTACACCTTC
cdr3_aa: CASSHRGGDREDYGYTF

d_call: NA
clone_size: NA
v_call: TRBV2
j_call: TRBJ1-2
cdr3_nt: TGTGCCAGCAGTGGGGTGATCAGGGCTGACTCTGGCTACACCTTC
cdr3_aa: CASSGVIRADSGYTF

d_call: NA
clone_size: NA
v_call: TRBV5-4
j_call: TRBJ1-2
cdr3_nt: TGTGCCGCCAAATCACAGGAAACTAACTATGGCTACACCTTC
cdr3_aa: CAAKSQETNYGYTF

d_call: NA
clone_size: NA
v_call: TRBV7-8
j_call: TRBJ2-3
cdr3_nt: TGTGCCAGCAGCACCATACTAGCAGATACGCAGTATTTT
cdr3_aa: CASSTILADTQYF

d_call: NA
clone_size: once
v_call: TRBV5-5
j_call: TRBJ2-2
cdr3_nt: TGTGCCAGCAGCCGGCCACTCCCCGGGTCCCGTGACACCGGGGAGCTGTTTTTT
cdr3_aa: CASSRPLPGSRDTGELFF

d_call: NA
clone_size: NA
v_call: TRBV4-1
j_call: TRBJ1-6
cdr3_nt: TGCGCCAGCAGCCAAGAGTCCCCCCCCCTGAGGTCACCCCTCCACTTT
cdr3_aa: CASSQESPPLRSPLHF

d_call: NA
clone_size: NA
v_call: TRBV10-3
j_call: TRBJ1-2
cdr3_nt: TGTGCCATCAGTGAGATAGAGGCTGAGGACTATGGCTACACCTTC
cdr3_aa: CAISEIEAEDYGYTF

d_call: NA
clone_size: NA
v_call: TRBV28
j_call: TRBJ1-1
cdr3_nt: TGTGCCAGCAGTTGCACAGTTTTCATGAACACTGAAGCTTTCTTT
cdr3_aa: CASSCTVFMNTEAFF

d_call: NA
clone_size: once
v_call: TRBV7-2
j_call: TRBJ1-6
cdr3_nt: TGTGCCAGCAGCTTAAACGAGGACCCCCATGAGGGTTCACCCCTCCACTTT
cdr3_aa: CASSLNEDPHEGSPLHF

d_call: TRBD1
clone_size: NA
v_call: TRBV5-1
j_call: TRBJ2-3
cdr3_nt: TGCGCCAGCAGCTTGGCACAACAGGGGGCGGTAAGCACAGATACGCAGTATTTT
cdr3_aa: CASSLAQQGAVSTDTQYF

d_call: TRBD1
clone_size: NA
v_call: TRBV7-2
j_call: TRBJ2-1
cdr3_nt: TGTGCCAGCAGCGCGTGGACAGGGGTCGAGAACAATGAGCAGTTCTTC
cdr3_aa: CASSAWTGVENNEQFF

d_call: NA
clone_size: NA
v_call: TRBV9
j_call: TRBJ1-6
cdr3_nt: TGTGCCAGCAGTCCGTTCGGACAGATGAATTCACCCCTCCACTTT
cdr3_aa: CASSPFGQMNSPLHF

d_call: TRBD1
clone_size: NA
v_call: TRBV29-1
j_call: TRBJ1-2
cdr3_nt: TGCAGCGTTGAAGTGGGACAGGGGGCGGACTATGGCTACACCTTC
cdr3_aa: CSVEVGQGADYGYTF

d_call: TRBD2
clone_size: once
v_call: TRBV6-5
j_call: TRBJ2-5
cdr3_nt: TGTGCCAGCAGTTACTCTGACCTAGCGGGCCAAGAGACCCAGTACTTC
cdr3_aa: CASSYSDLAGQETQYF

d_call: TRBD1
clone_size: NA
v_call: TRBV6-1
j_call: TRBJ2-2
cdr3_nt: TGTGCCAGCAGTGGTCAGACAGGGGATCACCGCCAGCCTTACACCGGGGAGCTGTTTTTT
cdr3_aa: CASSGQTGDHRQPYTGELFF